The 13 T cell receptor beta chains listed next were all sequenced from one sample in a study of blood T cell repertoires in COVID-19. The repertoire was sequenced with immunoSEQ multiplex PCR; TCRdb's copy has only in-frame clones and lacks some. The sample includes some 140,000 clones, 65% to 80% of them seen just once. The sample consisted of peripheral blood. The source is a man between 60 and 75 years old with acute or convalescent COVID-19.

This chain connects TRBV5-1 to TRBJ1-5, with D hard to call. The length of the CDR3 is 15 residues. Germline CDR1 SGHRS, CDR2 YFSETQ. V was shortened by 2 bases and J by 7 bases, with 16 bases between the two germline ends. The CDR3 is CASSFTPGWQQPQHF. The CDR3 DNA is TGCGCCAGCAGCTTCACTCCGGGGTGGCAACAGCCCCAGCATTTT.

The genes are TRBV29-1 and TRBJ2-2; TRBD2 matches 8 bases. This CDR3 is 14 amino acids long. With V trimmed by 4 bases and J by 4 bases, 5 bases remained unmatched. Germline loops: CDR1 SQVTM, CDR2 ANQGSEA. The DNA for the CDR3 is TGCAGCGTTGGTAGGAGCGGGGGCACCGGGGAGCTGTTTTTT. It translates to CSVGRSGGTGELFF.

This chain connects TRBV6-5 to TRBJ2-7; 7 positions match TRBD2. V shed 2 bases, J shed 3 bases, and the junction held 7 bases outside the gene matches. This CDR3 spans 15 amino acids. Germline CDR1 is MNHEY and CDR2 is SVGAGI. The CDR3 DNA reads TGTGCCAGCAGTTACGGAAGGCGGGAGCACTACGAGCAGTACTTC. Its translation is CASSYGRREHYEQYF.

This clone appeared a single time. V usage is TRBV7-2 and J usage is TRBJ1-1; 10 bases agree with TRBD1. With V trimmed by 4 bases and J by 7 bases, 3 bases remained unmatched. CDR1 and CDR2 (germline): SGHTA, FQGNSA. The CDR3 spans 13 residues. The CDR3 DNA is TGTGCCAGCAGCTCGGACAGGGGGTTTGAAGCTTTCTTT. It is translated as CASSSDRGFEAFF.

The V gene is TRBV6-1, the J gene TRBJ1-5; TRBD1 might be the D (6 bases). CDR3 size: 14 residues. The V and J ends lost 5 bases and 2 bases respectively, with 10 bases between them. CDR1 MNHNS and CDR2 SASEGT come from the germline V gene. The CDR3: CASSQGMGNQPQHF. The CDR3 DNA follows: TGTGCCAGCAGTCAGGGGATGGGCAATCAGCCCCAGCATTTT.

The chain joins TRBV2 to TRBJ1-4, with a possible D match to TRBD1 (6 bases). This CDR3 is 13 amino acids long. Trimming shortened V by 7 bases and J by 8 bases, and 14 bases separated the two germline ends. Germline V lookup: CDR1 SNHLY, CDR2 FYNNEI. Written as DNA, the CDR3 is TGTGCCAGCATTCGGGACATAAACGAAAAACTGTTTTTT. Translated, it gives CASIRDINEKLFF.

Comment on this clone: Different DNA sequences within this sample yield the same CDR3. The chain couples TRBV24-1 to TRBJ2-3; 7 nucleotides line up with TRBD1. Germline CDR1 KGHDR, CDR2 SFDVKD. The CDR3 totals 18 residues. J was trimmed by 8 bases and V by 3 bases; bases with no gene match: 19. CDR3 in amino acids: CATSDGNRQGSGWITQYF. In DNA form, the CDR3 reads TGTGCCACCAGTGATGGAAATAGACAGGGTTCGGGATGGATTACGCAGTATTTT.

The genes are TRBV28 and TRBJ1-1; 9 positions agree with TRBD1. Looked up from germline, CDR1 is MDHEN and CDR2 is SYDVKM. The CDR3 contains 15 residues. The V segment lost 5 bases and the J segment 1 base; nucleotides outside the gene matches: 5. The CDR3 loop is CASSPRGQGNTEAFF. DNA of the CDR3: TGTGCCAGCAGTCCGAGGGGACAGGGGAACACTGAAGCTTTCTTT.

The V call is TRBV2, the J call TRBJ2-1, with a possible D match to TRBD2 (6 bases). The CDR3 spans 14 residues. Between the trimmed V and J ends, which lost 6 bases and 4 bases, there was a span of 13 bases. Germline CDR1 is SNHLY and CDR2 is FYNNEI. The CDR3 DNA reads TGTGCCAGCAGAGAGGGAGGAGCATACAATGAGCAGTTCTTC. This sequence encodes CASREGGAYNEQFF.

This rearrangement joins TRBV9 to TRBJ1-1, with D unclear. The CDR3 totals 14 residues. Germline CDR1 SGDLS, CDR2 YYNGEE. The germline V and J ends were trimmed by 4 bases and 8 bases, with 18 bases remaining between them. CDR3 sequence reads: CASSPPGFSIEAFF. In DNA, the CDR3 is TGTGCCAGCAGCCCCCCCGGTTTTAGCATAGAAGCTTTCTTT.

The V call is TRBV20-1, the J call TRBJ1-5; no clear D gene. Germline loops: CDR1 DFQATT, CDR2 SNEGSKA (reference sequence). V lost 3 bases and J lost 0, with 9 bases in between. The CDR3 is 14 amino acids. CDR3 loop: CSASRVDSNQPQHF. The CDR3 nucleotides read TGCAGTGCTAGTCGGGTTGATAGCAATCAGCCCCAGCATTTT.

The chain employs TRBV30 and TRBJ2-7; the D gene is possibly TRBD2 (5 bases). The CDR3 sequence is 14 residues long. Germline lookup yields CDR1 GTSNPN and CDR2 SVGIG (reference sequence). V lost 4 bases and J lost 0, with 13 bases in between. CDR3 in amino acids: CAWNGGTSSYEQYF. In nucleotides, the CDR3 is TGTGCCTGGAATGGAGGCACGAGCTCCTACGAGCAGTACTTC.

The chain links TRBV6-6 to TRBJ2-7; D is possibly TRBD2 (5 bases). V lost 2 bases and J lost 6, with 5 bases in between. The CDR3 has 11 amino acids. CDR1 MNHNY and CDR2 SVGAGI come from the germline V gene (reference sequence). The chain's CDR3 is CASSYEGEQYF. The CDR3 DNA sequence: TGTGCCAGCAGTTACGAGGGCGAGCAGTACTTC.